The clone carrying this TCR beta chain came up a few times. Its antigen remains unknown. The data are from a study of molecular identifiers for immune sequencing clone quantification. The CDR3 loop spans 14 amino acids. Looked up from germline, CDR1 is LNHDA and CDR2 is SQIVND (reference sequence). V was pared by 3 bases and J by 8 bases, with 11 bases between. Study results and limitations: Whereas clones above 20 RNA copies held under 1% of naive-cell molecules, they held over 97% of effector molecules. Barcode sharing among identical TCR molecules could make large clones appear smaller.

The sorting of naive CD8 T cells used the CD8+CD4-CCR7+CD45RA+ phenotype. Generation of bulk TCR libraries relied on previously described methods and listed TCR primers. Each CDR3 protein gets one entry after TCRdb re-called the PCR reads with MiXCR. The sample shows approximately 500,000 distinct CDR3 sequences, roughly 26% of them seen only once. Sequencing used naive CD8+ T cells from blood, with Jurkat cell RNA spiked in. Subset in this sample: FACS-sorted CD8+CD4-CCR7+CD45RA+ naive T cells. The TCR originated in a human donor in good health. Some libraries in this study had Jurkat cell RNA spiked in. The chain has TRBV19 and TRBJ1-6, with D unclear. The CDR3 reads CASSINLNHSPLHF. CDR3 DNA: TGTGCCAGTAGTATTAACCTAAACCATTCACCCCTCCACTTT.